A single sample gave rise to the 17 T cell receptor beta chains below, sequenced in a study of blood T cells in healthy people across ages. The use of a sample-barcoded 5' primer and a J-beta primer mix characterized a second PCR of roughly 7 to 12 cycles. TCRdb independently ran MiXCR on the 5' RACE reads; one entry per CDR3 protein. The repertoire consists of around 1,000,000 distinct CDR3 sequences, with approximately 25% occurring once and the leading ten covering less than 0.85%. These data were also filed under a second study, of T cells of mothers and their children.

The sequenced sample consisted of blood. These receptors originate from a girl aged 2 to 9 in good health.

A few counts support this clonotype. The genes are TRBV11-2 and TRBJ2-7, with D unclear. Germline values: CDR1 SGHAT, CDR2 FQNNGV. V lost 3 bases, J lost 1 base, and 13 bases lay in between. The CDR3 has 15 residues. The CDR3, as DNA: TGTGCCAGCAGCTTCCAGCCGACTCATTCCTACGAGCAGTACTTC. Translated, it gives CASSFQPTHSYEQYF.

This clonotype has only one observation. The gene calls are TRBV15 and TRBJ2-7, with 11 bases that match TRBD1. Per germline, CDR1 LNHNV and CDR2 YYDKDF (reference sequence). The CDR3 runs to 12 residues. V gave up 5 bases and J gave up 6 bases; unmatched junction bases: 0. The CDR3 coding sequence is TGTGCCACCAGCGGGACAGGGGGCGAGCAGTACTTC. Amino acid sequence: CATSGTGGEQYF.

The table lists this clonotype with a count of one. The chain joins TRBV11-1 to TRBJ2-3; D gene unclear. Germline V gene lookup returns CDR1 SGHAT and CDR2 FQDESV (reference sequence). The CDR3 is 12 residues long. V was clipped by 5 bases and J by 4 bases, with 7 bases between them. The CDR3 loop reads CASSNLSDTQYF. The DNA for the CDR3 is TGTGCCAGCAGCAACCTCTCAGATACGCAGTATTTT.

This clonotype was seen only a few times. V usage is TRBV6-5 and J usage is TRBJ2-3; TRBD2 agrees at 8 bases. Germline V gene sequence: CDR1 MNHEY, CDR2 SVGAGI. The CDR3 consists of 15 residues. V gave up 6 bases and J gave up 2 bases; unmatched junction bases: 7. The CDR3 loop is CASRQGLAVTDTQYF. CDR3 DNA sequence: TGTGCCAGCAGACAAGGACTAGCCGTCACAGATACGCAGTATTTT.

This clonotype was counted only a few times. V is TRBV6-4 and J is TRBJ2-7; possibly TRBD1 for D (5 bases). Per the germline V gene, CDR1 is MRHNA and CDR2 is SNTAGT. The CDR3 is made up of 14 amino acids. The V and J ends lost 4 bases and 0 bases respectively, with 10 bases between them. The CDR3 sequence: CASSVQETSYEQYF. The CDR3 bases are TGTGCCAGCAGTGTACAGGAAACCTCCTACGAGCAGTACTTC.

J is TRBJ2-5 and V is TRBV6-2 or TRBV6-3, with D uncertain. CDR3 length equals 15 residues. V lost 4 bases, J lost 5 bases, and 17 bases lay in between. From germline, CDR1 is MNHEY and CDR2 SVGEGT. CDR3 protein: CASSSATGLGETQYF. The CDR3 DNA reads TGTGCCAGCAGTTCTGCCACGGGCCTGGGGGAGACCCAGTACTTC.

This clonotype showed up just a few times. This chain links TRBV7-8 with TRBJ2-1, with 8 bases that match TRBD2. Germline values: CDR1 SGHVS, CDR2 FQNEAQ. Trimming removed 5 bases from V and 4 bases from J; junction bases left unmatched: 13. The CDR3 runs to 17 residues. The CDR3 spells CASSPDRKLADYNEQFF. CDR3 DNA: TGTGCCAGCAGCCCAGACCGTAAACTAGCGGATTACAATGAGCAGTTCTTC.

The V gene is TRBV6-6, the J gene TRBJ1-6; TRBD1 might be the D (6 bases). Germline CDR1 MNHNY, CDR2 SVGAGI (reference sequence). This CDR3 region has 15 residues. Trimming pared 6 bases from V and 8 bases from J, leaving 17 bases between. CDR3: CASSQEAGEDSPLHF. DNA of the CDR3: TGTGCCAGCAGCCAAGAGGCAGGGGAAGATTCACCCCTCCACTTT.

V is TRBV20-1 and J is TRBJ2-4, with 8 bases aligning to TRBD2. Looked up from germline, CDR1 is DFQATT and CDR2 is SNEGSKA (reference sequence). The CDR3 has 14 amino acids. V lost 5 bases and J lost 7; bases outside the gene matches: 10. The DNA for the CDR3 is TGCAGTGCTTCACAGCGGGAGCCTCAGAACATTCAGTACTTC. Protein: CSASQREPQNIQYF.

For this clonotype: Compared with germline, one end of the junction differs, possibly owing to a read error. The chain links TRBV10-3 to TRBJ2-2; a possible D gene is TRBD1 (6 bases). Per the germline V gene, CDR1 is ENHRY and CDR2 is SYGVKD. This CDR3 is 13 amino acids long. The CDR3 is CAARDTYTGQLFF. DNA for the CDR3: TGTGCCGCCCGGGACACCTACACCGGGCAGCTGTTTTTT.

The V and J genes are TRBV28 and TRBJ1-3; no firm D call. The CDR3 extends over 14 amino acids. V was clipped by 6 bases and J by 0 bases, with 9 bases between them. Germline V gene sequence: CDR1 MDHEN, CDR2 SYDVKM. CDR3 sequence (DNA): TGTGCCAGCAGCGTCAAGGTCTCTGGAAACACCATATATTTT. Translation gives CASSVKVSGNTIYF.

The chain combines TRBV29-1 with TRBJ1-3, with D uncertain. The CDR3 length is 12 residues. CDR1 and CDR2 from the germline V gene are SQVTM and ANQGSEA. V was cut by 7 bases and J by 0 bases, with 7 bases left in between. CDR3 sequence reads: CSALSSGNTIYF. CDR3 nucleotide sequence: TGCAGCGCTCTCAGCTCTGGAAACACCATATATTTT.

This clonotype was recorded a few times. The chain uses TRBV5-1 and TRBJ2-5; 7 bases are a match to TRBD1. The end of the DNA aligns better with TRBJ2-1, so the J call may be wrong. In germline, CDR1 is SGHRS, CDR2 YFSETQ. The CDR3 is made up of 15 amino acids. The CDR3 loop is CASFEEGAYYNEQFF. CDR3 in DNA: TGCGCCAGCTTCGAAGAGGGGGCCTATTACAATGAGCAGTTCTTC.

The table lists this clonotype with a few counts. The chain carries TRBV4-1 and TRBJ1-1; D is unresolved. With 7 bases removed from V and 3 bases from J, the gap between germline ends came to 18 bases. This CDR3 region has 15 residues. The germline V gene has CDR1 MGHRA and CDR2 YSYEKL. In DNA, the CDR3 is TGCGCCAGCACCGTGACCCCTCGGAGTGACACTGAAGCTTTCTTT. Amino acids: CASTVTPRSDTEAFF.

The V gene is TRBV20-1, the J gene TRBJ2-5, with 10 positions matching TRBD1. From germline, CDR1 is DFQATT and CDR2 SNEGSKA (reference sequence). The CDR3 covers 13 residues. Trimming removed 6 bases from V and 5 bases from J; junction bases left unmatched: 6. CDR3: CSALDRGLETQYF. The CDR3 nucleotides are TGCAGTGCACTCGACAGGGGGCTGGAGACCCAGTACTTC.

This clonotype was detected ten times or more. V and J are TRBV6-2 or TRBV6-3 and TRBJ2-5; possibly TRBD2 for D (6 bases). Trimming shortened V by 1 base and J by 4 bases, and 7 bases separated the two germline ends. The CDR3 has 13 residues. Looked up from germline, CDR1 is MNHEY and CDR2 is SVGEGT. DNA for the CDR3: TGTGCCAGCAGTTACTACGGGGGAGAGACCCAGTACTTC. This encodes CASSYYGGETQYF.

This clonotype was detected only a few times. The V call is TRBV7-9, the J call TRBJ2-7, with TRBD1 matching over 9 bases. The length of the CDR3 is 16 residues. Germline V gene sequence: CDR1 SEHNR, CDR2 FQNEAQ (reference sequence). The junction had 10 bases not matched to a gene; V was cut back by 6 bases and J by 1 base. The CDR3 nucleotides are TGTGCCAGCAGGGGTGGACAGGGGCCACTTTCCTACGAGCAGTACTTC. This translates into CASRGGQGPLSYEQYF.